Presented here are 2 T cell receptor beta chains from one specimen sequenced in a study of blood T cells in healthy people across ages. A second PCR, run for about 6 to 11 cycles, used a sample-barcoded 5' primer plus a J-beta primer mix. TCRdb analysed the 5' RACE reads with MiXCR anew, one entry per CDR3 protein. The sample lists more than 1 million distinct CDR3 sequences; around 45% were seen once. The sample was blood. The origin of the receptors is a woman aged 55-75 years in good health.

The V and J genes are TRBV9 and TRBJ2-3, with D perhaps being TRBD1 or TRBD2 (6 bases each). Germline V lookup: CDR1 SGDLS, CDR2 YYNGEE. There are 16 residues in the CDR3. V lost 4 bases, J lost 3 bases, and 18 bases lay in between. CDR3 nucleotides: TGTGCCAGCAGCCCACCGGGTGGGGGGCAGACAGATACGCAGTATTTT. Encoded protein: CASSPPGGGQTDTQYF.

This clonotype was picked up one time. The chain links TRBV28 to TRBJ1-2; D unresolved. Looked up from germline, CDR1 is MDHEN and CDR2 is SYDVKM. CDR3 length: 15 amino acids. The germline V and J ends were trimmed by 2 bases and 1 base, with 11 bases remaining between them. The CDR3 here is CASSLEGEHNYGYTF. As DNA, the CDR3 is TGTGCCAGCAGTTTAGAGGGAGAGCATAACTATGGCTACACCTTC.